This T cell receptor (beta chain) originates from a study of blood T cell repertoires in COVID-19. This clone was counted once. Only in-frame clones appear in the TCRdb table, and some are missing; sequencing was by immunoSEQ multiplex PCR. The sample contains 150,000 to 200,000 clones, approximately 84% of which appear only once. Germline trimming cut 5 bases from V and 4 bases from J; bases unmatched to any gene: 7. Germline loops: CDR1 SGHVS, CDR2 FNYEAQ. The CDR3 runs 16 residues. The sample comprised peripheral blood. This TCR was sampled from a woman older than 75 with acute or convalescent COVID-19. The chain links TRBV7-6 to TRBJ2-1, with 11 bases fitting TRBD2. The CDR3 reads CASSEGTSGLYNEQFF. Here the CDR3 DNA reads TGTGCCAGCAGCGAAGGGACTAGCGGCCTGTACAATGAGCAGTTCTTC.